This TCR beta chain appears in the sequencing data of a study of control samples from healthy donors and cancer patients (dated by TCRdb to about 2020). Library creation used the immunoSEQ multiplex PCR assay. Here the immuneACCESS table is served through TCRdb, limited to in-frame sequences with V and J called. Missing clones are a known gap in these copies; in checked studies unresolved V genes cover under half, and the rest lacks a known reason. The sample data list around 58,000 clones, and around 90% of these were observed just once. The top ten clones comprise 3.8% of the sample. Trimming costs V 5 bases and J 5 bases, and their ends lie 24 bases apart. The CDR3 runs 17 amino acids, cysteine and phenylalanine included. Just the 51-base CDR3 DNA is kept, in frame starting at base 1. Looking up the germline V gene (reference sequence) yields CDR1 MNHEY and CDR2 SMNVEV. Details on this clone: It has no known antigen specificity. Base qualities are not recorded, but no much larger clone differs from it by a single base.

Sample: blood. This clonotype originated in a man aged 50 or older in good health. Here the chain combines TRBV27 and TRBJ2-5; TRBD1 is a weak D gene call, 6 bases matching. Here the CDR3 is given as CASSPPSFDRLGETQYF. The sequenced DNA: TGTGCCAGCAGTCCCCCCTCGTTCGACAGGCTAGGGGAGACCCAGTACTTC.